The T cell receptor beta chain under discussion was sequenced for a study of OX40 agonist ivuxolimab in advanced cancers. Overall study: As their treatment, patients were administered ivuxolimab, an agonistic anti-OX40 (CD134) antibody. Males comprised 82.7% of the group, whose mean age was approximately 60 years (range about 20 to 79).

The CDR3 loop spans 15 amino acids. Germline assignment: CDR1 MRHNA and CDR2 SNTAGT. Trimming cost V 5 bases and J 4 bases, with 14 bases left between them. Generated by immunoSEQ multiplex PCR, the TCRdb table keeps only in-frame clones and is missing some. The sample records about 35,000 clones, around 74% being singletons. As concerns this clone: Its target is unknown.

The study, taken as a whole, reports: At 0.1-3.0 mg/kg, partial responders had clonal expansion among the lowest observed.

Sequencing used CD4+ or CD8+ T cells sorted from blood, obtained in a trial of the OX40 agonist ivuxolimab. This sequence was found in an adult with an advanced solid tumor such as melanoma, head and neck, liver or kidney cancer. The chain joins TRBV6-4 to TRBJ2-2; D is ambiguous. The CDR3 protein is CASSQEFSVTGELFF. The CDR3 DNA follows: TGTGCCAGCAGTCAGGAGTTCAGTGTCACCGGGGAGCTGTTTTTT.